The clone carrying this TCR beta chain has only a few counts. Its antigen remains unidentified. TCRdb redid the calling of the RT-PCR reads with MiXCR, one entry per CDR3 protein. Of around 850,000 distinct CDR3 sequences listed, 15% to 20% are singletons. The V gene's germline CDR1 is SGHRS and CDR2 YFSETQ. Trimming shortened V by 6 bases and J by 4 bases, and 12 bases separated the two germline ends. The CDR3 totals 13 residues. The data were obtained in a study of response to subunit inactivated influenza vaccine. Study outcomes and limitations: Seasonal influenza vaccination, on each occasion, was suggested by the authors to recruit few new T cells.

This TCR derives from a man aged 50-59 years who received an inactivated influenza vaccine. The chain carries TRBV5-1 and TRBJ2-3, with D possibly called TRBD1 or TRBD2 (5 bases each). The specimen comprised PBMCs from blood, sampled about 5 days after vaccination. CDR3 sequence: CASTLVGADTQYF. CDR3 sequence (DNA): TGCGCCAGCACCCTGGTGGGGGCAGATACGCAGTATTTT.